The 30 T cell receptor beta chains below all came from one sample that was sequenced in a study of shared clonotypes between healthy human individuals. Cells designated naive CD8 were CD45RO-negative and were positively selected for CCR7, with terminally differentiated effector memory CD45RA+ cells excluded. Sequencing was performed with immunoSEQ multiplex PCR; in TCRdb, only in-frame clones are kept and a portion is missing. Of 2 million to 2.5 million clones in the sample, about 95% were seen once. Sequenced: naive CD8+ T cells sorted from blood. The receptors stem from a man aged 18 to 30 in good health.

CDR3 in DNA: TGCAGCGCCACGGGACAGGGTTCCTACGAGCAGTACTTC. It specifies CSATGQGSYEQYF. The V call is TRBV29-1, the J call TRBJ2-7; 9 bases fit TRBD1. CDR1 and CDR2 (germline): SQVTM, ANQGSEA. This CDR3 comprises 13 residues. Germline trimming cut 7 bases from V and 1 base from J; bases unmatched to any gene: 5.

The V gene is TRBV9, the J gene TRBJ2-1; tentatively, D is TRBD2 (6 bases). Trimming shortened V by 10 bases and J by 6 bases, and 17 bases separated the two germline ends. This CDR3 contains 13 residues. Germline CDR1 SGDLS, CDR2 YYNGEE. CDR3 region: CASGTQPLNEQFF. The CDR3 region has the DNA TGTGCCTCCGGGACTCAACCCCTCAATGAGCAGTTCTTC.

This chain uses TRBV4-1 with TRBJ2-3; 8 bases agree with TRBD2. Trimming cost V 0 bases and J 0 bases; bases outside gene matches: 8. This CDR3 is built from 18 residues. In germline, CDR1 is MGHRA, CDR2 YSYEKL. CDR3 coding DNA: TGCGCCAGCAGCCAAGACGAGAGTGGCGGGGGGAGCACAGATACGCAGTATTTT. Protein product: CASSQDESGGGSTDTQYF.

V usage is TRBV2 and J usage is TRBJ2-7; 8 positions match TRBD1. The ends lost 6 bases at V and 2 bases at J; junction bases unmatched: 18. The CDR3 has 18 amino acids. Germline V gene sequence: CDR1 SNHLY, CDR2 FYNNEI. The CDR3 nucleotides are TGTGCCAGCAGAAGTAGGGGAAGGACAGGGACCCTTCCCTACGAGCAGTACTTC. This encodes CASRSRGRTGTLPYEQYF.

V and J are TRBV18 and TRBJ1-5, with D possibly TRBD1 on 5 matching bases. From germline, CDR1 is KGHSH and CDR2 LQKENI. CDR3 length: 17 residues. The V end lost 3 bases, the J end lost 1 base, and 16 bases lay between the germline ends. The CDR3 DNA reads as TGTGCCAGCTCACCTTCCGGGACCTGGGGGAGCAATCAGCCCCAGCATTTT. It specifies CASSPSGTWGSNQPQHF.

This chain joins TRBV6-1 and TRBJ1-5; no reliable D call. The CDR3 spans 16 residues. Germline V gene lookup returns CDR1 MNHNS and CDR2 SASEGT. With 2 bases removed from V and 2 bases from J, the gap between germline ends came to 13 bases. CDR3: CASSEFGGRGNQPQHF. In nucleotides, the CDR3 is TGTGCCAGCAGTGAATTCGGAGGGAGAGGCAATCAGCCCCAGCATTTT.

The chain joins TRBV5-4 to TRBJ1-2, with TRBD1 identical over 9 bases. CDR1 and CDR2 (germline): SGHNT, YYREEE (reference sequence). The CDR3 extends over 15 amino acids. With V trimmed by 4 bases and J by 5 bases, 9 bases remained unmatched. CDR3 sequence (DNA): TGTGCCAGCAGCGGGAGGGCGACAGGGGGATATGGCTACACCTTC. Its protein product is CASSGRATGGYGYTF.

For the CDR3, the DNA is TGCGCCAGCAGCCAAGGACAGGTGAACTCTGGAAACACCATATATTTT. Protein sequence: CASSQGQVNSGNTIYF. This chain links TRBV4-1 with TRBJ1-3; maybe TRBD1 (6 bases). The CDR3 sequence is 16 residues long. Per the germline V gene, CDR1 is MGHRA and CDR2 is YSYEKL. The ends were cut back, 1 base at V and 0 bases at J, with 10 bases in the middle.

About this clone itself: Other DNA sequences in this specimen translate into the identical CDR3. V is TRBV9 and J is TRBJ1-2; the D gene is possibly TRBD1 (5 bases). The CDR3 length is 14 residues. From germline, CDR1 is SGDLS and CDR2 YYNGEE. The V end lost 0 bases, the J end lost 2 bases, and 8 bases lay between the germline ends. The DNA for the CDR3 is TGTGCCAGCAGCGTAGATAGGGGCAACTATGGCTACACCTTC. This sequence encodes CASSVDRGNYGYTF.

V is TRBV2 and J is TRBJ2-7, with TRBD1 as a possible D gene (7 bases). The V and J ends lost 0 bases and 2 bases respectively, with 11 bases between them. This CDR3 region has 15 residues. Germline V gene data show CDR1 as SNHLY and CDR2 as FYNNEI. CDR3 nucleotide sequence: TGTGCCAGCAGTGAAGCTGGGGGGACAGCCTACGAGCAGTACTTC. Translating gives CASSEAGGTAYEQYF.

The V call is TRBV9, the J call TRBJ1-1; perhaps TRBD1 as D (5 bases). Germline CDR1 is SGDLS and CDR2 is YYNGEE. V lost 0 bases and J 2 bases, leaving 8 bases between the germline ends. This CDR3 has 14 residues. CDR3 in amino acids: CASSVVGTNTEAFF. The CDR3 DNA reads TGTGCCAGCAGCGTAGTAGGGACCAACACTGAAGCTTTCTTT.

The chain joins TRBV7-9 to TRBJ2-1, with TRBD2 identical over 8 bases. Looked up from germline, CDR1 is SEHNR and CDR2 is FQNEAQ (reference sequence). V dropped 0 bases and J dropped 5; count of bases not matched to a gene: 6. This CDR3 has 16 amino acids. Here the CDR3 reads CASSLAASGPDNEQFF. The DNA for the CDR3 is TGTGCCAGCAGCTTAGCGGCTAGCGGGCCTGACAATGAGCAGTTCTTC.

The chain carries TRBV2 and TRBJ2-1; TRBD2 matches at 9 bases. Looked up from germline, CDR1 is SNHLY and CDR2 is FYNNEI. V lost 3 bases and J lost 4; bases outside the gene matches: 4. CDR3 length equals 15 residues. CDR3 residues: CASSDAGGGYNEQFF. The CDR3 DNA reads as TGTGCCAGCAGTGACGCGGGAGGGGGTTACAATGAGCAGTTCTTC.

This chain joins TRBV7-9 and TRBJ2-7, with TRBD2 matching over 7 bases. J was trimmed by 1 base and V by 4 bases; bases with no gene match: 1. CDR3 length equals 13 residues. Germline V CDR1 and CDR2: SEHNR, FQNEAQ (reference sequence). CDR3 DNA sequence: TGTGCCAGCAGCTGGGAGGGATCCTACGAGCAGTACTTC. Encoded protein: CASSWEGSYEQYF.

V is TRBV27 and J is TRBJ2-3, with D unresolved. V dropped 7 bases and J dropped 3 bases, with 14 bases sitting between them. The CDR3 loop spans 14 amino acids. Germline CDR1 is MNHEY and CDR2 is SMNVEV (reference sequence). For the CDR3, the DNA is TGTGCCAGCACCTCCCAAGGAAGAACAGATACGCAGTATTTT. It encodes CASTSQGRTDTQYF.

This clone appeared a few times. The gene calls are TRBV27 and TRBJ1-1; 8 positions agree with TRBD1. With V trimmed by 3 bases and J by 5 bases, 5 bases remained unmatched. Germline lookup yields CDR1 MNHEY and CDR2 SMNVEV (reference sequence). This CDR3 has 14 residues. CDR3 bases: TGTGCCAGCAGTTTTAACAGGGGGGAAACTGAAGCTTTCTTT. It yields the protein CASSFNRGETEAFF.

V and J are TRBV9 and TRBJ2-1; D possibly corresponds to TRBD1 (6 bases). V was cut by 4 bases and J by 7 bases, with 18 bases left in between. The V gene's germline CDR1 is SGDLS and CDR2 YYNGEE. The CDR3 covers 15 residues. CDR3 bases: TGTGCCAGCAGCCCGGAAAACAGGGAAGGGAATGAGCAGTTCTTC. Translation: CASSPENREGNEQFF.

This sequence joins TRBV13 and TRBJ2-2; the match to TRBD2 covers 13 bases. Germline V gene data show CDR1 as PRHDT and CDR2 as FYEKMQ (reference sequence). V gave up 4 bases and J gave up 0 bases; unmatched junction bases: 2. The CDR3 extends over 17 amino acids. The DNA for the CDR3 is TGTGCCAGCAGCTCGACTAGCGGGGGGACGAACACCGGGGAGCTGTTTTTT. It is translated as CASSSTSGGTNTGELFF.

This sequence joins TRBV18 and TRBJ2-3; D is ambiguous. With 3 bases removed from V and 1 base from J, the gap between germline ends came to 8 bases. The CDR3 sequence is 14 residues long. In germline, CDR1 is KGHSH, CDR2 LQKENI. The DNA of the CDR3 is TGTGCCAGCTCACCGGTTGGGGGCACAGATACGCAGTATTTT. This sequence encodes CASSPVGGTDTQYF.

The V gene is TRBV28, the J gene TRBJ2-5, with TRBD2 matching over 10 bases. V gave up 8 bases and J gave up 4 bases; unmatched junction bases: 10. Germline-derived CDR1 and CDR2 are MDHEN and SYDVKM. The CDR3 sequence is 15 residues long. CDR3 region: CASGFLAGGGETQYF. CDR3 DNA sequence: TGTGCCAGCGGATTCTTAGCGGGGGGCGGAGAGACCCAGTACTTC.

The chain carries TRBV11-2 and TRBJ2-5; D may be TRBD2 (6 bases). Trimming stripped 1 base from V and 5 bases from J, with 14 bases between. This CDR3 comprises 15 residues. Germline V gene sequence: CDR1 SGHAT, CDR2 FQNNGV. CDR3 sequence reads: CASSLGGGMTETQYF. In DNA, the CDR3 is TGTGCCAGCAGCTTAGGGGGCGGGATGACGGAGACCCAGTACTTC.

In its sample, this clone was seen once. This sequence joins TRBV27 and TRBJ1-1; 7 bases fit TRBD1. The CDR3 consists of 14 residues. Germline V CDR1 and CDR2: MNHEY, SMNVEV (reference sequence). V lost 3 bases to trimming and J lost 4 bases; unmatched junction nucleotides: 5. For the CDR3, the DNA is TGTGCCAGCAGTTTCTTCGCAGGGGGCACTGAAGCTTTCTTT. Translation gives CASSFFAGGTEAFF.

The gene calls are TRBV2 and TRBJ2-1, with 9 nucleotides matching TRBD2. V trimming: 3 bases; J trimming: 0 bases; junction bases outside the gene matches: 9. CDR1 is SNHLY and CDR2 is FYNNEI in the germline V gene. There are 18 residues in the CDR3. The chain's CDR3 is CASSDTLAGRSSYNEQFF. CDR3 bases: TGTGCCAGCAGTGACACCCTAGCGGGGAGGAGCTCCTACAATGAGCAGTTCTTC.

This clone came up a few times. The chain carries TRBV2 and TRBJ1-1, with a possible D match to TRBD1 (5 bases). The length of the CDR3 is 12 residues. Germline-derived CDR1 and CDR2 are SNHLY and FYNNEI. In DNA, the CDR3 is TGTGCTAGCTATGGGTCGCAGGGAGAAGCTTTCTTT. As protein: CASYGSQGEAFF. The variable domain in full, with the rest retrieved from reference TRBV2 and TRBJ1-1, is EPEVTQTPSHQVTQMGQEVILRCVPISNHLYFYWYRQILGQKVEFLVSFYNNEISEKSEIFDDQFSVERPDGSNFTLKIRSTKLEDSAMYFCASYGSQGEAFFGQGTRLTVV.

Worth noting for this clone: Other DNA variants within this sample encode the same CDR3. The rearrangement uses TRBV4-1 and TRBJ1-5, with TRBD1 as a possible D gene (6 bases). V was shortened by 0 bases and J by 2 bases, with 8 bases between the two germline ends. The length of the CDR3 is 15 residues. Germline V gene sequence: CDR1 MGHRA, CDR2 YSYEKL. The CDR3 bases are TGCGCCAGCAGCCAAGAGGGGGCCGGCAATCAGCCCCAGCATTTT. Translation gives CASSQEGAGNQPQHF.

This clone was seen once. The chain employs TRBV7-9 and TRBJ2-5, with 11 bases that match TRBD2. Losses at the gene ends were 1 base for V and 2 bases for J; bases not matched to a gene: 3. This CDR3 is 16 amino acids long. Germline-derived CDR1 and CDR2 are SEHNR and FQNEAQ (reference sequence). CDR3 bases: TGTGCCAGCAGCTTAGGACTAGCGGGGACACAAGAGACCCAGTACTTC. Its protein product is CASSLGLAGTQETQYF.

The CDR3 sequence is CASSRGVDEQYF. In nucleotides, the CDR3 is TGCGCCAGCAGCCGAGGGGTCGACGAGCAGTACTTC. The chain is built from TRBV5-1 and TRBJ2-7, with D perhaps TRBD1 or TRBD2 (5 bases each). Deletions cut 4 bases from V and 5 bases from J, with 10 bases between. This CDR3 contains 12 residues. Germline lookup yields CDR1 SGHRS and CDR2 YFSETQ.

This clone was recorded once. Other DNA variants within this sample encode the same CDR3. The CDR3: CASSPTGTYEQYF. Here the CDR3 DNA reads TGTGCCAGCTCACCAACGGGGACCTACGAGCAGTACTTC. The chain carries TRBV18 and TRBJ2-7, with TRBD2 as a possible D gene (5 bases). This CDR3 is 13 amino acids long. The germline CDR1 and CDR2 sequences are KGHSH and LQKENI. Trimming shortened V by 2 bases and J by 2 bases, and 7 bases separated the two germline ends. The full variable domain, with the rest looked up from reference TRBV18 and TRBJ2-7, is NAGVMQNPRHLVRRRGQEARLRCSPMKGHSHVYWYRQLPEEGLKFMVYLQKENIIDESGMPKERFSAEFPKEGPSILRIQQVVRGDSAAYFCASSPTGTYEQYFGPGTRLTVT.

The rearrangement joins TRBV4-1 to TRBJ2-1; D tentatively fits TRBD1 or TRBD2 (5 bases each). CDR1 and CDR2 (germline): MGHRA, YSYEKL. V shed 3 bases and J shed 6 bases, with 12 bases lying between them. CDR3 length: 14 residues. This CDR3 reads CASSQIEGPNEQFF. The DNA of the CDR3 is TGCGCCAGCAGCCAGATCGAGGGGCCCAATGAGCAGTTCTTC.

The chain carries TRBV4-3 and TRBJ2-7; either TRBD1 or TRBD2 may fit D (5 bases each). This CDR3 is built from 14 residues. CDR1 is LGHNA and CDR2 is YSLEER in the germline V gene. V gave up 4 bases and J gave up 5 bases, with 15 bases separating them. CDR3 region: CASSPRDLPHEQYF. The CDR3 region has the DNA TGCGCCAGCAGCCCTAGGGACCTTCCCCACGAGCAGTACTTC.